This passage covers 27 T cell receptor beta chains from one sample sequenced in a study of OX40 agonist ivuxolimab in advanced cancers. Some clones are missing from TCRdb's copy, which holds only in-frame ones; the method was immunoSEQ multiplex PCR. This sample has some 50,000 clones; more than 65% occur once, and the top ten carry 2.6%. The material was CD4+ or CD8+ T cells sorted from blood, obtained in a trial of the OX40 agonist ivuxolimab. These TCRs come from an adult with an advanced solid tumor such as melanoma, head and neck, liver or kidney cancer.

The V and J genes are TRBV7-2 and TRBJ2-7; 8 positions match TRBD1. J gave up 1 base and V 3 bases, and 5 bases lay outside the gene matches. CDR1 and CDR2 from the germline V gene are SGHTA and FQGNSA. This CDR3 region has 15 residues. CDR3 sequence reads: CASSFGRDRSYEQYF. CDR3 sequence (DNA): TGTGCCAGCAGCTTCGGTAGGGACAGGTCCTACGAGCAGTACTTC.

The rearrangement uses TRBV5-4 and TRBJ2-2, with 10 nucleotides matching TRBD1. This CDR3 is 15 amino acids long. Per germline, CDR1 SGHNT and CDR2 YYREEE (reference sequence). V shed 3 bases, J shed 3 bases, and the junction held 2 bases outside the gene matches. The CDR3 region has the DNA TGTGCCAGCAGCTCGGGACAGGGGTACACCGGGGAGCTGTTTTTT. It translates to CASSSGQGYTGELFF.

The V call is TRBV19, the J call TRBJ1-5, with 8 bases lining up with TRBD1. Germline values: CDR1 LNHDA, CDR2 SQIVND (reference sequence). Germline trimming cut 5 bases from V and 2 bases from J; bases unmatched to any gene: 2. This CDR3 is 14 amino acids long. CDR3 loop: CASSPDRGNQPQHF. CDR3 in DNA: TGTGCCAGTAGTCCGGACAGGGGCAATCAGCCCCAGCATTTT.

About this clone itself: The same CDR3 arises from other DNA sequences in this sample as well. The chain carries TRBV5-6 and TRBJ1-2, with 8 bases lining up with TRBD1. The CDR3 has 13 residues. V dropped 4 bases and J dropped 4; count of bases not matched to a gene: 3. CDR1 and CDR2 (germline): SGHDT, YYEEEE. CDR3 amino acids: CASSPDRAYGYTF. Written as DNA, the CDR3 is TGTGCCAGCAGCCCGGACAGGGCCTATGGCTACACCTTC.

This clone was found a few times. V is TRBV19 and J is TRBJ2-2; unclear D gene. This CDR3 contains 13 residues. Trimming took off 6 bases at V and 6 bases at J, with 11 bases between the two ends. From germline, CDR1 is LNHDA and CDR2 SQIVND (reference sequence). The CDR3 coding sequence is TGTGCCAGTAGCAAAAGTGCGCCCGGGGAGCTGTTTTTT. As protein: CASSKSAPGELFF.

The genes are TRBV7-9 and TRBJ2-7; weak D call: TRBD2 (6 bases). There are 14 residues in the CDR3. CDR1 is SEHNR, CDR2 FQNEAQ, per germline (reference sequence). Trimming cost V 0 bases and J 3 bases, with 9 bases left between them. The CDR3, as DNA: TGTGCCAGCAGCTTAGCGCGGGGATACTACGAGCAGTACTTC. Protein product: CASSLARGYYEQYF.

The chain joins TRBV27 to TRBJ2-3; unclear D gene. V gave up 4 bases and J gave up 9 bases, with 20 bases separating them. Germline CDR1 and CDR2: MNHEY and SMNVEV (reference sequence). The CDR3 sequence is 15 residues long. CDR3 loop: CASSSLSAAEWTQYF. CDR3 nucleotides: TGTGCCAGCAGTTCCCTCTCGGCTGCTGAATGGACGCAGTATTTT.

V and J are TRBV11-2 and TRBJ1-3; D perhaps matches TRBD1 (6 bases). This CDR3 region has 15 residues. Germline CDR1 SGHAT, CDR2 FQNNGV. Deletions cut 7 bases from V and 5 bases from J, with 18 bases between. CDR3 in DNA: TGTGCCAGCACCCGAGCCTCCGGGGGCAGAAACACCATATATTTT. Protein sequence: CASTRASGGRNTIYF.

The V gene is TRBV6-5, the J gene TRBJ2-7, with D maybe TRBD2 (7 bases). CDR3 length: 14 residues. Trimming left V 10 bases short and J 2 bases short, with 18 bases between. Looked up from germline, CDR1 is MNHEY and CDR2 is SVGAGI. The CDR3 region is CATLGAGATYEQYF. The CDR3 DNA follows: TGTGCCACCCTCGGGGCGGGGGCCACCTACGAGCAGTACTTC.

The chain recombines TRBV6-5 with TRBJ1-2; 10 bases map to TRBD1. The CDR3 totals 15 residues. With V trimmed by 6 bases and J by 3 bases, 7 bases remained unmatched. Looked up from germline, CDR1 is MNHEY and CDR2 is SVGAGI. Written as DNA, the CDR3 is TGTGCCAGCAGGTTCCGACAGGGGGCTGACTATGGCTACACCTTC. Protein sequence: CASRFRQGADYGYTF.

V usage is TRBV9 and J usage is TRBJ1-2, with 8 bases matching TRBD1. CDR1 and CDR2 (germline): SGDLS, YYNGEE. Unmatched junction bases numbered 4, after V lost 0 bases and J lost 6 bases. This CDR3 has 14 residues. Written as DNA, the CDR3 is TGTGCCAGCAGCGTAGCTCAGGGGGCAGATGGCTACACCTTC. This translates into CASSVAQGADGYTF.

The chain recombines TRBV5-1 with TRBJ2-3; 11 bases are a match to TRBD2. V lost 2 bases, J lost 5 bases, and 1 base stayed unmatched. The CDR3 extends over 14 amino acids. Germline values: CDR1 SGHRS, CDR2 YFSETQ. The CDR3 is CASSLGTSGDTQYF. The CDR3 nucleotides read TGCGCCAGCAGCTTAGGGACTAGCGGAGATACGCAGTATTTT.

This chain connects TRBV6-5 to TRBJ1-3; D gene unclear. CDR3 size: 15 residues. Trimming left V 2 bases short and J 0 bases short, with 8 bases between. CDR1 and CDR2 from the germline V gene are MNHEY and SVGAGI. The CDR3 reads CASSYRPSSGNTIYF. CDR3 nucleotide sequence: TGTGCCAGCAGTTACCGGCCCAGCTCTGGAAACACCATATATTTT.

J is TRBJ1-5 and V is TRBV15; 7 nucleotides line up with TRBD1. Germline V gene sequence: CDR1 LNHNV, CDR2 YYDKDF (reference sequence). J lost 5 bases, V lost 3 bases, and 7 bases had no gene match. The CDR3 extends over 15 amino acids. CDR3 protein: CATSRIYRGDQPQHF. The DNA of the CDR3 is TGTGCCACCAGCAGGATTTACAGGGGCGATCAGCCCCAGCATTTT.

The chain couples TRBV7-9 to TRBJ1-2; tentative D call: TRBD1 (6 bases). Germline loops: CDR1 SEHNR, CDR2 FQNEAQ (reference sequence). Trimming removed 3 bases at V and 8 bases at J, with 16 bases between. The CDR3 has 14 residues. CDR3 DNA: TGTGCCAGCAGCTTTGAACAGGGATGGTTAGGCTACACCTTC. This codes for CASSFEQGWLGYTF.

V usage is TRBV5-8 and J usage is TRBJ2-7, with D maybe TRBD2 (6 bases). From germline, CDR1 is SGHTS and CDR2 YDEGEE. This CDR3 has 15 residues. V was trimmed by 4 bases and J by 3 bases, leaving 17 bases between them. The CDR3 nucleotides read TGTGCCAGCAGCCCTGGTTTCGGGGGAGGCTACGAGCAGTACTTC. It encodes CASSPGFGGGYEQYF.

The chain is built from TRBV30 and TRBJ1-6; TRBD1 is a possible D gene (5 bases). From germline, CDR1 is GTSNPN and CDR2 SVGIG (reference sequence). V lost 0 bases to trimming and J lost 8 bases, with 8 bases between them. This CDR3 is 13 amino acids long. The CDR3 region is CAWSVKGDSPLHF. The DNA of the CDR3 is TGTGCCTGGAGTGTGAAAGGGGATTCACCCCTCCACTTT.

The chain recombines TRBV5-1 with TRBJ2-4, with 8 nucleotides matching TRBD2. V lost 7 bases to trimming and J lost 8 bases; unmatched junction nucleotides: 17. CDR3 length equals 16 residues. Germline loops: CDR1 SGHRS, CDR2 YFSETQ. The CDR3 loop reads CASGSSGTSGGDIQYF. In DNA form, the CDR3 reads TGCGCCAGCGGCAGCAGTGGTACTAGCGGAGGGGACATTCAGTACTTC. Complete variable domain (other parts from reference TRBV5-1 and TRBJ2-4): KAGVTQTPRYLIKTRGQQVTLSCSPISGHRSVSWYQQTPGQGLQFLFEYFSETQRNKGNFPGRFSGRQFSNSRSEMNVSTLELGDSALYLCASGSSGTSGGDIQYFGAGTRLSVL.

The DNA of the CDR3 is TGTGCCAGCAGCCAAGGCGCCAGCCACGAGCAGTACTTC. Amino acids: CASSQGASHEQYF. The chain is built from TRBV5-4 and TRBJ2-7; D gene unclear. The CDR3 extends over 13 amino acids. The V gene lost 4 bases and the J gene lost 5 bases, with 13 bases spanning the gap. Germline V gives CDR1 SGHNT, CDR2 YYREEE (reference sequence).

The chain has TRBV2 and TRBJ1-2; D might be TRBD1 (5 bases). CDR3 length equals 16 residues. V lost 4 bases and J 7 bases, leaving 22 bases between the germline ends. CDR1 and CDR2 from the germline V gene are SNHLY and FYNNEI. As DNA, the CDR3 is TGTGCCAGCAGTGCCCTGGGGAAACGGGACTGGTCTGGCTACACCTTC. This gives the protein CASSALGKRDWSGYTF. The full variable domain, in which reference TRBV2 and TRBJ1-2 provide the parts outside the CDR3, is EPEVTQTPSHQVTQMGQEVILRCVPISNHLYFYWYRQILGQKVEFLVSFYNNEISEKSEIFDDQFSVERPDGSNFTLKIRSTKLEDSAMYFCASSALGKRDWSGYTFGSGTRLTVV.

This clone was detected once. The chain couples TRBV7-3 to TRBJ2-3; possible D gene TRBD1, 6 bases. The V end lost 2 bases, the J end lost 3 bases, and 12 bases lay between the germline ends. Germline V lookup: CDR1 SGHTA, CDR2 FQGTGA. The CDR3 consists of 15 residues. The CDR3 sequence: CASSLWGLGTDTQYF. The CDR3 DNA reads as TGTGCCAGCAGCTTATGGGGGCTCGGAACAGATACGCAGTATTTT.

The V gene is TRBV6-5, the J gene TRBJ1-5, with D hard to call. Trimming stripped 5 bases from V and 7 bases from J, with 9 bases between. Germline lookup yields CDR1 MNHEY and CDR2 SVGAGI. CDR3 length: 12 amino acids. CDR3: CASSEGRQPQHF. CDR3 bases: TGTGCCAGCAGTGAAGGGAGGCAGCCCCAGCATTTT.

The genes are TRBV5-6 and TRBJ2-1, with 9 bases lining up with TRBD1. This CDR3 has 15 residues. The V segment lost 7 bases and the J segment 6 bases; nucleotides outside the gene matches: 11. The germline CDR1 and CDR2 sequences are SGHDT and YYEEEE. This CDR3 reads CASFSSGQGRNEQFF. The CDR3 bases are TGTGCCAGCTTCTCAAGTGGACAGGGGCGCAATGAGCAGTTCTTC.

The chain joins TRBV27 to TRBJ2-5; D remains ambiguous. Trimming left V 0 bases short and J 2 bases short, with 10 bases between. The CDR3 is 15 amino acids. Germline assignment: CDR1 MNHEY and CDR2 SMNVEV (reference sequence). The CDR3 coding sequence is TGTGCCAGCAGTTTATCGCCGGCTCTTCAAGAGACCCAGTACTTC. Its protein is CASSLSPALQETQYF.

The rearrangement uses TRBV11-3 and TRBJ2-2; D is ambiguous. The V end was cut by 4 bases, the J end by 8 bases, with 11 bases between. Germline V lookup: CDR1 SGHNT, CDR2 YENEEA. This CDR3 comprises 13 residues. The CDR3 sequence is CASSSRLGGELFF. The CDR3 nucleotides read TGTGCCAGCAGCTCCCGCCTTGGGGGGGAGCTGTTTTTT.

This rearrangement joins TRBV4-3 to TRBJ2-5, with TRBD2 identical over 13 bases. The tail of the sequence fits TRBJ2-7 better, so the J call may be wrong. Germline lookup yields CDR1 LGHNA and CDR2 YSLEER. The CDR3 has 15 amino acids. This CDR3 reads CASSQGLAGGYEQYF. As DNA, the CDR3 is TGCGCCAGCAGCCAAGGACTAGCGGGGGGCTACGAGCAGTACTTC.

This rearrangement joins TRBV11-3 to TRBJ2-7; 8 bases map to TRBD1. Germline V lookup: CDR1 SGHNT, CDR2 YENEEA. The length of the CDR3 is 15 residues. Trimming cost V 4 bases and J 7 bases; bases outside gene matches: 12. The CDR3 here is CASSSQLQGAKEQYF. CDR3 bases: TGTGCCAGCAGCTCTCAACTTCAGGGGGCGAAAGAGCAGTACTTC.